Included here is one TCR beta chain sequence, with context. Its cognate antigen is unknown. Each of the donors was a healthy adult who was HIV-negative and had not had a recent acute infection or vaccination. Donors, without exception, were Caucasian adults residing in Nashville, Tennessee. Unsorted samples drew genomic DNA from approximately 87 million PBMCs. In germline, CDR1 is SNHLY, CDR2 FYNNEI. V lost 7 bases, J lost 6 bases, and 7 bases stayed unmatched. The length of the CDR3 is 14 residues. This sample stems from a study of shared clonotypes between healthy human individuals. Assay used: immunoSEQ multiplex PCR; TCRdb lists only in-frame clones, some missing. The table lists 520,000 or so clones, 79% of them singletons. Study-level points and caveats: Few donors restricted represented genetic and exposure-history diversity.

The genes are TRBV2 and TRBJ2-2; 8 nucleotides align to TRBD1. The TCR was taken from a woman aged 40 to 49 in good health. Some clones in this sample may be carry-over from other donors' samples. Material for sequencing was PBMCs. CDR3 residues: CASNQGAVAGELFF. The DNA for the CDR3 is TGTGCCAGCAATCAGGGGGCGGTCGCCGGGGAGCTGTTTTTT.